This T cell receptor (beta chain) appears in the sequencing data of a study of cytomegalovirus exposure and HLA in healthy donors. General observations from the study: In a later analysis, TCR beta V- and J-gene trimming showed a link to a missense DCLRE1C variant.

60 Vbeta and 13 Jbeta primers were used in PCR. Using immunoSEQ multiplex PCR, the repertoire was profiled, and TCRdb retains in-frame clones only, with some absent. The repertoire consists of under 150,000 clones, with roughly four fifths occurring once and the leading ten covering less than 6.5%. On this clone itself: The antigen remains unidentified.

After removal of 5 bases from V and 3 bases from J, the junction contained 3 bases not matched to a gene. The CDR3 extends over 14 amino acids. Germline CDR1 and CDR2: SEHNR and FQNEAQ (reference sequence). Material for sequencing was PBMCs. The TCR comes from a woman aged 40 to 55 in good health and CMV-seropositive. This sequence joins TRBV7-9 and TRBJ2-3, with 9 bases aligning to TRBD2. CDR3 residues: CASSPGLATDTQYF. The CDR3 nucleotides are TGTGCCAGCAGCCCTGGACTAGCGACAGATACGCAGTATTTT.